This TCR beta chain is from a study of T cells in Graves' hyperthyroidism and ophthalmopathy. This CDR3 contains 14 residues. V shed 8 bases and J shed 7 bases, with 20 bases lying between them. CDR1 SQVTM and CDR2 ANQGSEA come from the germline V gene. The investigators amplified TCR beta CDR3 regions from RNA transcripts. First-round RT-PCR with HTBI primers amplified the TCR CDR3 region. A single record per CDR3 protein comes from TCRdb applying MiXCR to the multiplex PCR reads. The sample gives 95,000 to 100,000 distinct CDR3 sequences, about 51% of which show up once; 27% is in the top ten. This clonotype was picked up a small number of times.

The receptor's source is a woman aged 40 to 50 with Graves' hyperthyroidism. This sequence joins TRBV29-1 and TRBJ2-2, with a possible D match to TRBD2 (5 bases). What was sequenced was blood. The CDR3 nucleotides read TGCAGCTTGAGGCTAGCACGATCGGACGGGGAGCTGTTTTTT. The encoded protein is CSLRLARSDGELFF.